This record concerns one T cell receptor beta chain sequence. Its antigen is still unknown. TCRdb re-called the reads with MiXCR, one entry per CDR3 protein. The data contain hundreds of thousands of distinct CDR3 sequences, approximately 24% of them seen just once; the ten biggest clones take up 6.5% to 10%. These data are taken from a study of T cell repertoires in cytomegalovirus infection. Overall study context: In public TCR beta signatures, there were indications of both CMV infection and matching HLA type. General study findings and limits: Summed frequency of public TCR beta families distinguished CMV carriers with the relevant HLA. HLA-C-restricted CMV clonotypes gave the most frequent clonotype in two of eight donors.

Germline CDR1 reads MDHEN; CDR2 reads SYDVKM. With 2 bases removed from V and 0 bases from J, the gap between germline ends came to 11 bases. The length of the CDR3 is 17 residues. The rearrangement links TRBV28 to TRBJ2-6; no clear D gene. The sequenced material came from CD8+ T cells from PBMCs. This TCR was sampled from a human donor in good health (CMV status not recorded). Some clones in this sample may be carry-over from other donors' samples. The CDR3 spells CASSLKADISGANVLTF. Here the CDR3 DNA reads TGTGCCAGCAGTTTAAAGGCAGATATCTCTGGGGCCAACGTCCTGACTTTC.